This T cell receptor beta chain was observed in a study of cytomegalovirus exposure and HLA in healthy donors. Findings of the study overall: The CMV antigen specificity of a few CMV-associated chains was confirmed through in vitro analysis. Published work reported that the classifier diagnosed cytomegalovirus status with high specificity and sensitivity. Many donors shared some public TCRs, even though most TCR sequences were rare.

As for this clone: The antigen is undetermined.

Looked up from germline, CDR1 is SGHVS and CDR2 is FQNEAQ. This CDR3 comprises 15 residues. V lost 5 bases, J lost 2 bases, and 16 bases lay in between. The repertoire was sequenced with immunoSEQ multiplex PCR; TCRdb's copy has only in-frame clones and lacks some. In the table there are about 150,000 clones, roughly nine tenths of which are singletons. The genes are TRBV7-8 and TRBJ2-7; D might be TRBD1 (6 bases). Sequenced: PBMCs. The receptor's source is a woman under 30 in good health and CMV-seropositive. The CDR3 loop reads CASSPHQQGTYEQYF. In DNA form, the CDR3 reads TGTGCCAGCAGCCCCCACCAACAGGGTACCTACGAGCAGTACTTC.